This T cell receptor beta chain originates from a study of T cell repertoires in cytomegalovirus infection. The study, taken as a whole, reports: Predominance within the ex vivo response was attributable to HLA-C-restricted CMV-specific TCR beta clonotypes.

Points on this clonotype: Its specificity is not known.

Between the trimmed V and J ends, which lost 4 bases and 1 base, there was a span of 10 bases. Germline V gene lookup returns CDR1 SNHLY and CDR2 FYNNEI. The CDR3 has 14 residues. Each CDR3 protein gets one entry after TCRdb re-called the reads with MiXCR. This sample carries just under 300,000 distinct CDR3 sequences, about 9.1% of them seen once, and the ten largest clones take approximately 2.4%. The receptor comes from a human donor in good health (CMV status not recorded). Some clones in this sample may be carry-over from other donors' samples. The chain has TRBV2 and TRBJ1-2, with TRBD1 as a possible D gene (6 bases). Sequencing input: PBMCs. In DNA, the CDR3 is TGTGCCAGCAGTGGGACAGCTCATAACTATGGCTACACCTTC. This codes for CASSGTAHNYGYTF.